These 22 T cell receptor beta chains were all obtained from the same sample, sequenced in a study of blood T cell repertoires in COVID-19. This table comes from immunoSEQ multiplex PCR, and its TCRdb copy is limited to in-frame clones, with some not included. The sample has a few hundred thousand clones, 86% seen once; the top ten hold about 1.6%. Specimen: PBMCs or T cells enriched from blood (not recorded which). All receptors derive from a man in his forties who had recovered from COVID-19.

The chain employs TRBV5-5 and TRBJ2-5, with TRBD2 matching over 10 bases. Germline lookup yields CDR1 SGHKS and CDR2 YYEKEE (reference sequence). This CDR3 is 16 amino acids long. V dropped 4 bases and J dropped 1; count of bases not matched to a gene: 7. The CDR3 reads CASSTLAGGPQETQYF. The DNA of the CDR3 is TGTGCCAGCAGCACTTTAGCGGGAGGCCCCCAAGAGACCCAGTACTTC.

The chain carries TRBV2 and TRBJ1-1; D may be TRBD1 (5 bases). Germline lookup yields CDR1 SNHLY and CDR2 FYNNEI. The V end was cut by 9 bases, the J end by 4 bases, with 15 bases between. The CDR3 runs 13 residues. The CDR3 DNA sequence: TGTGCCAGTTCAGGTGGGGCGAGCACTGAAGCTTTCTTT. It encodes CASSGGASTEAFF.

Note on this clone: Sequence at one end of the junction differs from germline and may be a read error. This chain links TRBV7-7 with TRBJ2-6, with 7 bases lining up with TRBD1. The CDR3 totals 15 residues. Germline CDR1 reads SSHAT; CDR2 reads FNYEAQ (reference sequence). The CDR3 spells CASSYDRAGANVLTF. CDR3 sequence (DNA): TGTGCTAGCAGCTATGACAGGGCCGGGGCCAACGTCCTGACTTTC. The whole variable domain, filled in from reference TRBV7-7 and TRBJ2-6, reads GAGVSQSPRYKVTKRGQDVTLRCDPISSHATLYWYQQALGQGPEFLTYFNYEAQPDKSGLPSDRFSAERPEGSISTLTIQRTEQRDSAMYRCASSYDRAGANVLTFGAGSRLTVL.

The V and J genes are TRBV4-1 and TRBJ1-5, with 12 bases that match TRBD1. The junction had 1 base not matched to a gene; V was cut back by 4 bases and J by 0 bases. The V gene's germline CDR1 is MGHRA and CDR2 YSYEKL. The CDR3 totals 16 residues. Here the CDR3 reads CASSPGQGASNQPQHF. CDR3 DNA sequence: TGCGCCAGCAGCCCGGGACAGGGGGCTAGCAATCAGCCCCAGCATTTT.

The chain is built from TRBV19 and TRBJ2-5, with D perhaps TRBD2 (7 bases). CDR1 and CDR2 (germline): LNHDA, SQIVND (reference sequence). Trimming stripped 3 bases from V and 5 bases from J, with 16 bases between. The CDR3 has 15 residues. CDR3 residues: CASSIHRGRGETQYF. The DNA for the CDR3 is TGTGCCAGTAGTATCCACCGGGGGCGGGGGGAGACCCAGTACTTC.

The V gene is TRBV7-9, the J gene TRBJ2-7; 7 nucleotides match TRBD2. The CDR3 consists of 15 residues. Germline CDR1 SEHNR, CDR2 FQNEAQ (reference sequence). J gave up 7 bases and V 2 bases, and 11 bases lay outside the gene matches. Here the CDR3 DNA reads TGTGCCAGCAGCTTAATGGGGGAGGGCCCGGGGGAGCAGTACTTC. The encoded protein is CASSLMGEGPGEQYF.

This clone occurred a few times. The chain has TRBV7-2 and TRBJ2-7; D unclear. Germline V CDR1 and CDR2: SGHTA, FQGNSA. This CDR3 has 12 residues. Trimming took 2 bases from V and 2 from J, leaving 4 bases between them. This chain's CDR3 is CASSLPTYEQYF. The CDR3 region has the DNA TGTGCCAGCAGCTTACCTACCTACGAGCAGTACTTC.

The V gene is TRBV3-1 (or the pseudogene TRBV3-2), the J gene TRBJ1-6; D unclear. This CDR3 has 17 residues. Trimming took 6 bases from V and 0 from J, leaving 15 bases between them. CDR1 is LGHDT, CDR2 YNNKEL, per germline (reference sequence). CDR3 sequence: CASRPPRRSSYNSPLHF. DNA for the CDR3: TGTGCCAGCAGGCCCCCCCGGCGGAGCTCCTATAATTCACCCCTCCACTTT.

The sample holds a few counts of this clone. V is TRBV14 and J is TRBJ1-4, with 7 bases lining up with TRBD1. Germline CDR1 reads SGHDN; CDR2 reads FVKESK. The trim removed 0 bases at V and 2 bases at J, leaving 6 bases unmatched. The CDR3 length is 17 residues. The CDR3, as DNA: TGTGCCAGCAGCCAAGATCGAGGGGGCCAGACTAATGAAAAACTGTTTTTT. It codes for CASSQDRGGQTNEKLFF.

This sequence joins TRBV12-2 and TRBJ2-3; the table assigns TRBD2, which was not confirmed against the DNA. TRBV12-2 is a pseudogene. The CDR3 totals 15 residues. The CDR3 region is CASRKLAGSQDTQYF. DNA of the CDR3: TGTGCAAGTCGGAAACTAGCGGGTTCCCAGGATACGCAGTATTTT.

The genes are TRBV19 and TRBJ2-7; D remains unclear. From germline, CDR1 is LNHDA and CDR2 SQIVND (reference sequence). The ends were cut back, 9 bases at V and 7 bases at J, with 22 bases in the middle. CDR3 size: 14 residues. The DNA for the CDR3 is TGTGCCAGAACCCCATTGACTCCTTGCCATGAGCAGTACTTC. This codes for CARTPLTPCHEQYF. The full variable domain, with the rest looked up from reference TRBV19 and TRBJ2-7, is DGGITQSPKYLFRKEGQNVTLSCEQNLNHDAMYWYRQDPGQGLRLIYYSQIVNDFQKGDIAEGYSVSREKKESFPLTVTSAQKNPTAFYLCARTPLTPCHEQYFGPGTRLTVT.

The V call is TRBV7-3, the J call TRBJ2-5, with 8 bases lining up with TRBD2. In germline, CDR1 is SGHTA, CDR2 FQGTGA. V was clipped by 4 bases and J by 1 base; unmatched bases: 2. The CDR3 covers 14 residues. CDR3 protein: CASSSGLAQETQYF. The CDR3 DNA reads as TGTGCCAGCAGCTCCGGACTAGCCCAAGAGACCCAGTACTTC.

This clone was seen a handful of times. The J gene is TRBJ1-2, the V gene TRBV2; D ambiguous. Deletions cut 3 bases from V and 2 bases from J, with 7 bases between. This CDR3 comprises 13 residues. Germline CDR1 reads SNHLY; CDR2 reads FYNNEI. The CDR3: CASSEGRNYGYTF. As DNA, the CDR3 is TGTGCCAGCAGTGAGGGCAGAAACTATGGCTACACCTTC. Using reference TRBV2 and TRBJ1-2 for the parts outside the CDR3, the full variable domain is EPEVTQTPSHQVTQMGQEVILRCVPISNHLYFYWYRQILGQKVEFLVSFYNNEISEKSEIFDDQFSVERPDGSNFTLKIRSTKLEDSAMYFCASSEGRNYGYTFGSGTRLTVV.

This rearrangement joins TRBV7-2 to TRBJ2-7; 10 bases are a match to TRBD2. Germline trimming cut 4 bases from V and 0 bases from J; bases unmatched to any gene: 6. The germline CDR1 and CDR2 sequences are SGHTA and FQGNSA. The CDR3 totals 16 residues. The CDR3: CASSSTSSGSSYEQYF. The CDR3, as DNA: TGTGCCAGCAGCTCAACTTCTAGCGGGAGCTCCTACGAGCAGTACTTC.

This clone was recorded once. This same CDR3 is encoded by further DNA sequences in the sample. The rearrangement links TRBV7-3 to TRBJ2-5, with 12 nucleotides matching TRBD1. Germline assignment: CDR1 SGHTA and CDR2 FQGTGA. The CDR3 has 14 residues. V trimming: 9 bases; J trimming: 4 bases; junction bases outside the gene matches: 6. The DNA for the CDR3 is TGTGCCAGTGCCAGGGACAGGGGGCGAGAGACCCAGTACTTC. Translated: CASARDRGRETQYF.

The J gene is TRBJ2-7, the V gene TRBV2, with D possibly TRBD1 on 5 matching bases. Trimming pared 1 base from V and 7 bases from J, leaving 5 bases between. Germline assignment: CDR1 SNHLY and CDR2 FYNNEI. The CDR3 length is 11 residues. The CDR3 DNA sequence: TGTGCCAGCAGTGAAGAGGGGGAGCAGTACTTC. Protein sequence: CASSEEGEQYF. The complete variable domain, with remaining parts taken from reference TRBV2 and TRBJ2-7, reads EPEVTQTPSHQVTQMGQEVILRCVPISNHLYFYWYRQILGQKVEFLVSFYNNEISEKSEIFDDQFSVERPDGSNFTLKIRSTKLEDSAMYFCASSEEGEQYFGPGTRLTVT.

The chain employs TRBV29-1 and TRBJ1-4, with 7 bases aligning to TRBD1. Germline V lookup: CDR1 SQVTM, CDR2 ANQGSEA. This CDR3 contains 13 residues. The V and J ends lost 4 bases and 3 bases, in that order; junction bases with no gene match: 2. CDR3 sequence reads: CSVGGTANEKLFF. CDR3 DNA: TGCAGCGTTGGAGGGACAGCTAATGAAAAACTGTTTTTT.

The rearrangement joins TRBV28 to TRBJ2-1, with 7 nucleotides matching TRBD1. Germline V CDR1 and CDR2: MDHEN, SYDVKM. The length of the CDR3 is 14 residues. J was trimmed by 10 bases and V by 5 bases; bases with no gene match: 11. CDR3 sequence: CASSHHDRAQEQFF. The CDR3 nucleotides read TGTGCCAGCAGTCACCACGACAGGGCCCAAGAGCAGTTCTTC.

The chain carries TRBV25-1 and TRBJ1-4, with D unresolved. V was trimmed by 0 bases and J by 8 bases, leaving 10 bases between them. The CDR3 sequence is 14 residues long. The germline V gene encodes CDR1 MGHDK and CDR2 SYGVNS. The CDR3 sequence is CASSEYGTIEKLFF. The CDR3 region has the DNA TGTGCCAGCAGTGAATATGGTACAATCGAAAAACTGTTTTTT.

This chain joins TRBV19 and TRBJ2-7; 7 nucleotides line up with TRBD1. V was clipped by 4 bases and J by 0 bases; unmatched bases: 0. This CDR3 has 13 amino acids. Per the germline V gene, CDR1 is LNHDA and CDR2 is SQIVND (reference sequence). CDR3 DNA: TGTGCCAGTAGTAACAGGGGCTCCTACGAGCAGTACTTC. Amino acids: CASSNRGSYEQYF.

This clone was counted between two and nine times. The chain carries TRBV27 and TRBJ2-3; 9 nucleotides align to TRBD1. Germline CDR1 reads MNHEY; CDR2 reads SMNVEV (reference sequence). V trimming: 8 bases; J trimming: 2 bases; junction bases outside the gene matches: 8. This CDR3 has 15 amino acids. The CDR3 region is CASSSRDRATDTQYF. DNA for the CDR3: TGTGCCAGCTCTTCCCGGGACAGGGCCACAGATACGCAGTATTTT.

The CDR3 DNA sequence: TGTGCCAGCAGCTTCGACAGCGGGGTCTCCTACGAGCAGTACTTC. This encodes CASSFDSGVSYEQYF. The chain combines TRBV7-2 with TRBJ2-7; 7 bases are a match to TRBD2. CDR1 SGHTA and CDR2 FQGNSA come from the germline V gene. V lost 3 bases to trimming and J lost 0 bases; unmatched junction nucleotides: 5. The CDR3 runs to 15 residues.